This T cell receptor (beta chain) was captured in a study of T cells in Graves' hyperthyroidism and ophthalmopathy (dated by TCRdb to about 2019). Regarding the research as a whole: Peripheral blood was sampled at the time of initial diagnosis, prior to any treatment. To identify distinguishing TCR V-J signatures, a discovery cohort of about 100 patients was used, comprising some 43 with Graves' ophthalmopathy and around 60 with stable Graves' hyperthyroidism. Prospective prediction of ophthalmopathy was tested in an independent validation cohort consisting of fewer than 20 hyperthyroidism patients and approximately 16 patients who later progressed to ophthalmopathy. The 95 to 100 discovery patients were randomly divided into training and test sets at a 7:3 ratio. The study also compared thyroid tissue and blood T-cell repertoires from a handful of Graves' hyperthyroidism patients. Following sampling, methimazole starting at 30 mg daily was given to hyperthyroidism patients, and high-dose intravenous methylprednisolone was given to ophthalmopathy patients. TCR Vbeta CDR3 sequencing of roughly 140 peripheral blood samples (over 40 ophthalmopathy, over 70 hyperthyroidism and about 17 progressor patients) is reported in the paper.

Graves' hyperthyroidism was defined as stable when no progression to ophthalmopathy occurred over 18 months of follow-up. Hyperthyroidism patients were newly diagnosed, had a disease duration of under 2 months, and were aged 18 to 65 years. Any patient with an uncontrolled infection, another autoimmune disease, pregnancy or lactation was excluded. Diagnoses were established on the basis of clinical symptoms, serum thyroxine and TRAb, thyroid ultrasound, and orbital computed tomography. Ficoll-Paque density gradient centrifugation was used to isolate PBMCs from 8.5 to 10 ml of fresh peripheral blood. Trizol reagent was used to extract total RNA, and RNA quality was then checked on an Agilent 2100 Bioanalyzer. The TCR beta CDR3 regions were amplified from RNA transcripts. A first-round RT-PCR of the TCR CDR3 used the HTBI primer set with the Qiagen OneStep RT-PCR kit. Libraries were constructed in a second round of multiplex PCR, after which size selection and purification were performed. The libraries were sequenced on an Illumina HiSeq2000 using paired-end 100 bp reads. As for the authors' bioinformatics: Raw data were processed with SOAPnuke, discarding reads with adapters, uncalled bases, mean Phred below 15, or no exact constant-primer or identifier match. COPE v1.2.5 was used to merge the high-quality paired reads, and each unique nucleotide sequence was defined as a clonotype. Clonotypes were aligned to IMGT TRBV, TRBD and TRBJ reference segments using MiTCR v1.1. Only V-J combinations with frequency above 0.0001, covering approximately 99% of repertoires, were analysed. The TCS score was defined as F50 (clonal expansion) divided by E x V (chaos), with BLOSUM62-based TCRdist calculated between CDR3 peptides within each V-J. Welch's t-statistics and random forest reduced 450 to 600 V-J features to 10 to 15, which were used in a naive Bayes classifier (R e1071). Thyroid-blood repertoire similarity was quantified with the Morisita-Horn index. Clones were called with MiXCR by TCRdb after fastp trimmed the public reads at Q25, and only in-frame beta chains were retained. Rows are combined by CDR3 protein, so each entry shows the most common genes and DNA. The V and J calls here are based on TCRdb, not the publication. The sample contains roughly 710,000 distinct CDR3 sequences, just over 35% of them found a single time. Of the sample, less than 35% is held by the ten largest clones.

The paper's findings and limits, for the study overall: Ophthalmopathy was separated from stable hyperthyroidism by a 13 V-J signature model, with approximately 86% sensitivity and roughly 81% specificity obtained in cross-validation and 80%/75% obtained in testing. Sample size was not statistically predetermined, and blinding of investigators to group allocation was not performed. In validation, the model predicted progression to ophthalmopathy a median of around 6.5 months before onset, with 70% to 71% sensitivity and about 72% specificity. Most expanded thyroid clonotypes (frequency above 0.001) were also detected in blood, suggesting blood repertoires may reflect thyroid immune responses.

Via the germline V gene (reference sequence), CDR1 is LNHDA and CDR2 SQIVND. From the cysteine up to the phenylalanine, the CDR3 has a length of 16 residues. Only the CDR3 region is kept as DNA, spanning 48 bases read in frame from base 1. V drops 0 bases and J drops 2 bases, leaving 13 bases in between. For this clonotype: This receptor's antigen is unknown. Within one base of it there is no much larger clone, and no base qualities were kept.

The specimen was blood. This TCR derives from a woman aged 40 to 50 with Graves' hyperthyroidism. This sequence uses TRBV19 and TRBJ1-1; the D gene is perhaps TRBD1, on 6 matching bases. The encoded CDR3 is CASSIDQGLANTEAFF. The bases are TGTGCCAGTAGTATAGATCAGGGGCTAGCAAACACTGAAGCTTTCTTT.